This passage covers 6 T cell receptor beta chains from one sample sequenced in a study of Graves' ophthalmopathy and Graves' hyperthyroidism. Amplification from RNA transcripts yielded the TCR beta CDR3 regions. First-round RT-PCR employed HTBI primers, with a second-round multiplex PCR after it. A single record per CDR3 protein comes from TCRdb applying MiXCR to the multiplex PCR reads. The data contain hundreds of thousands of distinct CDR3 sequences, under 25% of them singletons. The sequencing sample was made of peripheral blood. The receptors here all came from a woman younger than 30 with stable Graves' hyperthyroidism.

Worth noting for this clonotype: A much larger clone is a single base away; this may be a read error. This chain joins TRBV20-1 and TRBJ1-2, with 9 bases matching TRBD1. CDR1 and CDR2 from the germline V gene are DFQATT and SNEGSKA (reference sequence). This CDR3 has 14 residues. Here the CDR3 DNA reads TGCAGTGCTAGGCCCGGGACAGGGACCTATGGCTACAGCTTC. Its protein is CSARPGTGTYGYSF.

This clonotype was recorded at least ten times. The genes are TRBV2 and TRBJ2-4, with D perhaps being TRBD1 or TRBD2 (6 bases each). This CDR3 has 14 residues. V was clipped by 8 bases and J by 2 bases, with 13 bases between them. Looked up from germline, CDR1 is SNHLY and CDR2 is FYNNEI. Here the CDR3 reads CASVKGGTKNIQYF. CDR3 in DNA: TGTGCCAGCGTTAAGGGGGGAACCAAAAACATTCAGTACTTC.

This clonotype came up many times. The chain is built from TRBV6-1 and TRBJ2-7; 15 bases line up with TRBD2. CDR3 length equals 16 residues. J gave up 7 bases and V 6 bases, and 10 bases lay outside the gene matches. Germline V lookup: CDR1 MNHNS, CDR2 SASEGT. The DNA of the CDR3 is TGTGCCAGCAGCCAGGGGACTAGCGGGAGGCCATGGGAGCAGTACTTC. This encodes CASSQGTSGRPWEQYF.

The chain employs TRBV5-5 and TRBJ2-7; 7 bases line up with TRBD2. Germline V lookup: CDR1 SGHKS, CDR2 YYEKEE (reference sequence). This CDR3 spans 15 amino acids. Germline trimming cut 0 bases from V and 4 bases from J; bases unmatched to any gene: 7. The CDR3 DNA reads TGTGCCAGCAGCTTGGGGCCTAGCGGATATTACGAGCAGTACTTC. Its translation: CASSLGPSGYYEQYF. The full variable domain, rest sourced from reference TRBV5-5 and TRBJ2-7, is DAGVTQSPTHLIKTRGQQVTLRCSPISGHKSVSWYQQVLGQGPQFIFQYYEKEERGRGNFPDRFSARQFPNYSSELNVNALLLGDSALYLCASSLGPSGYYEQYFGPGTRLTVT.

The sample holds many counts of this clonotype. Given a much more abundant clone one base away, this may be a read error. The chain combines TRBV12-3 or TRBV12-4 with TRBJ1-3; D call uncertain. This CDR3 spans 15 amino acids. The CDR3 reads CASSLGGNSGNAIYF. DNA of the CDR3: TGTGCCAGCAGTTTGGGCGGAAACTCTGGAAACGCCATATATTTT.

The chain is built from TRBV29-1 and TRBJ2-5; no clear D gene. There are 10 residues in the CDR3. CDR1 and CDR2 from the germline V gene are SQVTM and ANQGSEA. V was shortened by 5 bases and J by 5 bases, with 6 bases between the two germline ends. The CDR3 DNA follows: TGCAGCGTTCTCGGGGAGACCCAGTACTTC. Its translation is CSVLGETQYF. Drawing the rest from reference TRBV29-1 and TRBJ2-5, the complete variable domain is SAVISQKPSRDICQRGTSLTIQCQVDSQVTMMFWYRQQPGQSLTLIATANQGSEATYESGFVIDKFPISRPNLTFSTLTVSNMSPEDSSIYLCSVLGETQYFGPGTRLLVL.